The clone carrying this T cell receptor beta chain has a handful of counts. The junction and the germline gene differ at one end; a read error may be behind it. CDR3 length equals 15 residues. The germline gives CDR1 LGHDT, CDR2 YNNKEL (reference sequence). This entry is derived from a study of identical twins. TCRdb reanalysed the 5' RACE reads using MiXCR and keeps one entry per CDR3 protein. The sample carries about 660,000 distinct CDR3 sequences, around 8.6% recorded once. All donors were healthy Caucasians. These data were also reused for a study on yellow fever vaccine responses in identical twins.

Sample: PBMCs. This clonotype was sampled from a woman under 30 in good health. V and J are TRBV3-1 and TRBJ2-2, with a possible D match to TRBD2 (5 bases). CDR3: CASTQGLSNTGELFF. The CDR3 DNA sequence: TGTGCCAGCACCCAAGGACTGTCGAACACCGGGGAGCTGTTTTTT.